The entry that follows covers one T cell receptor beta chain sequence. Its antigen is as yet unknown. This specimen comes from a study of response to subunit inactivated influenza vaccine. Whole-study results and caveats: Authors suggested seasonal influenza vaccinations each recruit few new T cells.

TCRdb re-called the RT-PCR reads through MiXCR, storing one row per CDR3 protein. The data contain 500,000 or so distinct CDR3 sequences, approximately 15% of them singletons. The material sequenced was CD4+ T cells sorted from PBMCs, taken roughly 24 months after vaccination. The clonotype originates from a man aged 50 to 69 who received an inactivated influenza vaccine.

The CDR3 loop is CASRSTGGPGELFF. For the CDR3, the DNA is TGTGCCAGCAGGTCGACAGGGGGTCCCGGGGAGCTGTTTTTT. The V gene is TRBV6-1, the J gene TRBJ2-2; 9 bases match TRBD1. The trim removed 6 bases at V and 6 bases at J, leaving 5 bases unmatched. The CDR3 runs 14 residues. Germline CDR1 reads MNHNS; CDR2 reads SASEGT.